One and the same sample provided the 10 T cell receptor beta chains below, sequenced in a study of cytomegalovirus exposure and HLA in healthy donors. PCR primers comprised 60 Vbeta and 13 Jbeta primers. Here immunoSEQ multiplex PCR was the method, and the copy in TCRdb shows in-frame clones only, minus some. The sample shows about 65,000 clones, approximately 67% of them seen only once. Material: PBMCs. The source is a man aged 30 to 45 in good health and CMV-seronegative.

The chain carries TRBV6-6 and TRBJ1-1; TRBD1 is a possible D gene (5 bases). The CDR3 consists of 15 residues. Trimming left V 6 bases short and J 1 base short, with 15 bases between. Germline CDR1 reads MNHNY; CDR2 reads SVGAGI (reference sequence). Written as DNA, the CDR3 is TGTGCCAGCAGACAGAGTGTGGGGGGGAACACTGAAGCTTTCTTT. Protein product: CASRQSVGGNTEAFF.

The rearrangement links TRBV16 to TRBJ1-5; D gene unclear. V was trimmed by 4 bases and J by 6 bases, leaving 7 bases between them. Germline CDR1 and CDR2: KGHSY and FQNENV. This CDR3 has 12 amino acids. The CDR3 DNA follows: TGTGCCAGCAGCCCCGGAGGTCAGCCCCAGCATTTT. Translation: CASSPGGQPQHF.

The chain combines TRBV5-1 with TRBJ2-7, with D unclear. The CDR3 contains 13 residues. V was cut by 0 bases and J by 1 base, with 5 bases left in between. Per germline, CDR1 SGHRS and CDR2 YFSETQ. The CDR3 is CASSLDNSYEQYF. CDR3 nucleotides: TGCGCCAGCAGCTTGGACAATTCCTACGAGCAGTACTTC. Full variable domain (rest looked up from reference TRBV5-1 and TRBJ2-7): KAGVTQTPRYLIKTRGQQVTLSCSPISGHRSVSWYQQTPGQGLQFLFEYFSETQRNKGNFPGRFSGRQFSNSRSEMNVSTLELGDSALYLCASSLDNSYEQYFGPGTRLTVT.

This chain uses TRBV7-2 with TRBJ2-7, with 7 bases that match TRBD2. The germline V gene encodes CDR1 SGHTA and CDR2 FQGNSA. V shed 4 bases, J shed 2 bases, and the junction held 11 bases outside the gene matches. This CDR3 spans 16 amino acids. The CDR3 loop is CASSSLLMAGAYEQYF. CDR3 DNA sequence: TGTGCCAGCAGCTCCCTCCTGATGGCGGGGGCCTACGAGCAGTACTTC.

This clone occurred a few times. The chain recombines TRBV30 with TRBJ1-1, with 7 bases lining up with TRBD1. Losses at the gene ends were 3 bases for V and 5 bases for J; bases not matched to a gene: 9. The CDR3 runs to 14 residues. From germline, CDR1 is GTSNPN and CDR2 SVGIG (reference sequence). The CDR3 coding sequence is TGTGCCTGGAGCCCGTCGTGGGGACAGACTGAAGCTTTCTTT. Its protein is CAWSPSWGQTEAFF.

The V gene is TRBV29-1, the J gene TRBJ1-2, with 7 bases matching TRBD1. J gave up 4 bases and V 7 bases, and 6 bases lay outside the gene matches. The CDR3 is 12 amino acids. Germline assignment: CDR1 SQVTM and CDR2 ANQGSEA. CDR3 coding DNA: TGCAGCGACCAGGGGGTTGGCTATGGCTACACCTTC. Its protein product is CSDQGVGYGYTF.

The genes are TRBV7-9 and TRBJ2-1; tentative D call: TRBD1 (5 bases). Germline loops: CDR1 SEHNR, CDR2 FQNEAQ (reference sequence). The CDR3 sequence is 15 residues long. The V gene lost 0 bases and the J gene lost 5 bases, with 11 bases spanning the gap. DNA of the CDR3: TGTGCCAGCAGCTTAGCGGGGCGGAACGACAATGAGCAGTTCTTC. The encoded protein is CASSLAGRNDNEQFF.

The genes are TRBV6-5 and TRBJ1-1; 9 bases line up with TRBD1. The CDR3 length is 13 residues. The germline V gene has CDR1 MNHEY and CDR2 SVGAGI. V was pared by 6 bases and J by 11 bases, with 10 bases of the junction left unmatched. The CDR3 is CASSLDRGVMAFF. The CDR3 coding sequence is TGTGCCAGCAGCCTGGACAGGGGAGTAATGGCTTTCTTT.

V and J are TRBV27 and TRBJ1-1, with 7 bases matching TRBD1. The CDR3 covers 14 residues. The V gene end was trimmed by 6 bases and the J gene end by 2 bases; junction bases not matched to a gene: 6. Germline V CDR1 and CDR2: MNHEY, SMNVEV (reference sequence). CDR3 loop: CASRRGTENTEAFF. CDR3 in DNA: TGTGCCAGCAGACGAGGGACAGAAAACACTGAAGCTTTCTTT.

The V call is TRBV30, the J call TRBJ1-2, with TRBD1 identical over 8 bases. V lost 4 bases, J lost 6 bases, and 4 bases stayed unmatched. The CDR3 covers 12 residues. Germline V gene sequence: CDR1 GTSNPN, CDR2 SVGIG (reference sequence). The CDR3 region has the DNA TGTGCCTGGACCCAGGGGGCTGATGGCTACACCTTC. Translating it yields CAWTQGADGYTF. The whole variable domain, remainder taken from reference TRBV30 and TRBJ1-2, is SQTIHQWPATLVQPVGSPLSLECTVEGTSNPNLYWYRQAAGRGLQLLFYSVGIGQISSEVPQNLSASRPQDRQFILSSKKLLLSDSGFYLCAWTQGADGYTFGSGTRLTVV.